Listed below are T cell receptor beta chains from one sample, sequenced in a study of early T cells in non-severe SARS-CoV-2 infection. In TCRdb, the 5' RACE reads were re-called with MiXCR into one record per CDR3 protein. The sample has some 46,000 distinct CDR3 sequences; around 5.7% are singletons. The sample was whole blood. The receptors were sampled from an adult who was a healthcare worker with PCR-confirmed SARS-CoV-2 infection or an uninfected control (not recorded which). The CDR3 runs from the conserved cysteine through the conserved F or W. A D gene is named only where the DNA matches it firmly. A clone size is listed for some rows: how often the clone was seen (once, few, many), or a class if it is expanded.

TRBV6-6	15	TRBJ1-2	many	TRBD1	TGTGCCAGCAGTTACACTTTGACAGGGGGGACAGGCTACACCTTC	CASSYTLTGGTGYTF
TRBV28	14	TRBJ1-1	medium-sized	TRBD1	TGTGCCAGCAGTCAAGGGACAGCGAACACTGAAGCTTTCTTT	CASSQGTANTEAFF
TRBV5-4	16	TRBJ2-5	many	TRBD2	TGTGCCAGTCCAACCCTCGGGGGGGCGTACCAAGAGACCCAGTACTTC	CASPTLGGAYQETQYF
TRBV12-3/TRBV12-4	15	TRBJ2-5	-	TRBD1	TGTGCCAGCAGCTCCGACAGGGGGGTTCGAGAGACCCAGTACTTC	CASSSDRGVRETQYF
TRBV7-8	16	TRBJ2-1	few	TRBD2	TGTGCCAGCAGCTTAGAGTCGGGGGGGCCTCACAATGAGCAGTTCTTC	CASSLESGGPHNEQFF
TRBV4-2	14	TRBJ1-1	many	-	TGTGCCAGCAGCCAGGGAGGGGGGGGCACTGAAGCTTTCTTT	CASSQGGGGTEAFF
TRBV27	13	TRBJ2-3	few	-	TGTGCCAGCAGTTTTGAGTCACGAGATACGCAGTATTTT	CASSFESRDTQYF
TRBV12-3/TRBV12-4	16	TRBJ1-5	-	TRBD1	TGTGCCAGCAGTTCCCGCTCGACAGGGCACTATCAGCCCCAGCATTTT	CASSSRSTGHYQPQHF
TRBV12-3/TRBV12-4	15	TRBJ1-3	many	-	TGTGCCAGCAGTTTAGGACGGACTTCTGGAAACACCATATATTTT	CASSLGRTSGNTIYF
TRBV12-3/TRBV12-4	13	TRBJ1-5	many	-	TGTGCCAGCACCGGCGGGGGGGGAAAGCCCCAGCATTTT	CASTGGGGKPQHF
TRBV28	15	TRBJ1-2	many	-	TGTGCCAGCAGTGCAAGGGACCGCCGCGACTATGGCTACACCTTC	CASSARDRRDYGYTF
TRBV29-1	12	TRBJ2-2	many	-	TGCAGCGTTGTTGAGGGAATAGGGGAGCTGTTTTTT	CSVVEGIGELFF
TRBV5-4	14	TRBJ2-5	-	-	TGTGCCAGCAGCTTGAACTCGAGAGAAGAGACCCAGTACTTC	CASSLNSREETQYF
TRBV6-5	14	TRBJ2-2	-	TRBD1	TGTGCCAGCAGGGTTACAGGGGACACCGGGGAGCTGTTTTTT	CASRVTGDTGELFF
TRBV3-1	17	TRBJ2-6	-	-	TGTGCCAGCAGCCTAGATTCCTCTGCCTCTGGGGCCAACGTCCTGACTTTC	CASSLDSSASGANVLTF
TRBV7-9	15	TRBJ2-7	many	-	TGTGCCAGCAGCTTAGGAGCCATCCGTCACTACGAGCAGTACTTC	CASSLGAIRHYEQYF
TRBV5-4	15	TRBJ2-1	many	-	TGTGCCAGCAGCTTGATGGAGGGGAATCGAAATGAGCAGTTCTTC	CASSLMEGNRNEQFF
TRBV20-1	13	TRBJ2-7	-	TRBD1	TGCAGTGCCATAGGGACAGGAGCCTACGAGCAGTACTTC	CSAIGTGAYEQYF
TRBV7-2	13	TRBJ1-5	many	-	TGTGCCAGCAGCGGCCAAAGGGGTCAGCCCCAGCATTTT	CASSGQRGQPQHF
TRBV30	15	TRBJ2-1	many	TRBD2	TGTGCCTGGAGTGCTAGCGGGGGGTCCTACAATGAGCAGTTCTTC	CAWSASGGSYNEQFF
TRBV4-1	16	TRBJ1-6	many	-	TGCGCCAGCAGCCAAGAGGGCAGGGGATTGGATTCACCCCTCCACTTT	CASSQEGRGLDSPLHF
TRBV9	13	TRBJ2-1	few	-	TGTGCCAGCAGCGTAGATCGGGGTCGTGAGCAGTTCTTC	CASSVDRGREQFF
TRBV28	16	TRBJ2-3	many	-	TGTGCCAGCAGTCCCCCCGTGGCCTCTAGCACAGATACGCAGTATTTT	CASSPPVASSTDTQYF
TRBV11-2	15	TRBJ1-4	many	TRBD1	TGTGCCAGCAGCCAAGGGACAGGGAGGCTTGAAAAACTGTTTTTT	CASSQGTGRLEKLFF
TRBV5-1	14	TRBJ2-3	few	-	TGCGCCAGCAGCTTGGGGGTCCCCACGGATACGCAGTATTTT	CASSLGVPTDTQYF
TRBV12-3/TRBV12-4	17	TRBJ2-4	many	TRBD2	TGTGCCAGCAGTTTAGGAAAGCGGGGGCTAGCCAAAAACATTCAGTACTTC	CASSLGKRGLAKNIQYF
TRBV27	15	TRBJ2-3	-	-	TGTGCCAGCAGTTTCTCTTACAGGGGCACAGATACGCAGTATTTT	CASSFSYRGTDTQYF
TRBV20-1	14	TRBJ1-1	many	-	TGCAGTGCTAGAAAGGGGGGAGGTGACACTGAAGCTTTCTTT	CSARKGGGDTEAFF
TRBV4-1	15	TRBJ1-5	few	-	TGCGCCAGCAGCCATTCCAAGGAGAGCAATCAGCCCCAGCATTTT	CASSHSKESNQPQHF
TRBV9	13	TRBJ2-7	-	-	TGTGCCAGCAGCGTAGCGGACACCTACGAGCAGTACTTC	CASSVADTYEQYF
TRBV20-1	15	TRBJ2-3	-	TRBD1	TGCAGTGCTAGGCTAGGGGGGACAGGGACAGATACGCAGTATTTT	CSARLGGTGTDTQYF
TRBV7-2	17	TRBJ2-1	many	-	TGTGCCAGCAGCTTACGCCCCTTGGGGGGCGGCTACAATGAGCAGTTCTTC	CASSLRPLGGGYNEQFF
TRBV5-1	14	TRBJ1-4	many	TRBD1	TGCGCCAGCAGCCTCAGACAGGGGTTTGAAAAACTGTTTTTT	CASSLRQGFEKLFF
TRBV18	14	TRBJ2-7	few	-	TGTGCCAGCTCACCACCAGGCCAATCCTACGAGCAGTACTTC	CASSPPGQSYEQYF
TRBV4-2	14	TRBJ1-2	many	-	TGTGCCAGCAGCCAGACCCAGGTTAACTATGGCTACACCTTC	CASSQTQVNYGYTF
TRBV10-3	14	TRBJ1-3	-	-	TGTGCCATCAGTGAGAGAGGGCAGGGTAACACCATATATTTT	CAISERGQGNTIYF
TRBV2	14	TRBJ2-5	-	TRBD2	TGTGCCAGCAAGCCGGGACTAGCTGGACAGACCCAGTACTTC	CASKPGLAGQTQYF